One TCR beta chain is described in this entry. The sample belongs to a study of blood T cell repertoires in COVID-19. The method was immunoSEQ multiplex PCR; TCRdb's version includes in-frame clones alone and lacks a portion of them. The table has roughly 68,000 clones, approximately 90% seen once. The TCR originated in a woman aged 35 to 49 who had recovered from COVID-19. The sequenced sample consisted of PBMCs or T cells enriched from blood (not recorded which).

The CDR3 DNA is TGCGCCAGCAGCCAAGATGAGGTTCAGCCCCAGCATTTT. This encodes CASSQDEVQPQHF. V is TRBV4-1 and J is TRBJ1-5; unclear D gene. The germline V gene encodes CDR1 MGHRA and CDR2 YSYEKL. Between the trimmed V and J ends, which lost 0 bases and 6 bases, there was a span of 6 bases. CDR3 length: 13 residues.